The T cell receptor (beta chain) described here comes from a study of synovial regulatory T cells in juvenile arthritis. The overall study: Three patients were therapy-naive; about 6 received methotrexate alone. Study-level findings and limits: iaTreg cells shared more CDR3 sequences with synovial Tregs than other blood Tregs did. Blood Treg cells that were inflammation-associated showed lower TCR diversity than other blood Treg cells. Synovial Teff and blood CPL repertoires partially overlapped with iaTreg TCR repertoires, which were largely patient-private.

The CDR3 is made up of 14 amino acids. No DNA sequence was recorded. Per germline, CDR1 SGHAT and CDR2 FQNNGV. This table comes from immunoSEQ multiplex PCR, and its TCRdb copy is limited to in-frame clones, with some not included. The listing contains about 10,000 clones. For this clone: No antigen is known for it.

Source material: Treg cells from blood. Subset in this sample: remaining (HLA-DR-negative) circulating blood Treg cells. The genes are TRBV11-2 and TRBJ1-6; TCRdb names TRBD1, which stays unverified in the absence of DNA. The TCR originated in a donor aged 2-30 years with juvenile idiopathic arthritis. CDR3: CASSSGGQGTPLHF.